The rows below give T cell receptor beta chains drawn from one sample of a study of control samples from healthy donors and cancer patients. The repertoire was sequenced with immunoSEQ multiplex PCR; TCRdb's copy has only in-frame clones and lacks some. Of roughly 190,000 clones in the sample, about 91% were seen once. The material sequenced was blood. The origin of the receptors is a man in his thirties or forties in good health. The CDR3 runs from the conserved cysteine through the conserved F or W. A D gene is named only where the DNA matches it firmly. Not all rows give a size; the values are once, few, many and, for expanded clones, a class.

clone_size,v_call,d_call,j_call,cdr3_length,cdr3_aa,cdr3_nt
-,TRBV14,-,TRBJ1-5,13,CASSQATSLTQHF,TGTGCCAGCAGCCAAGCTACCTCTTTGACCCAGCATTTT
few,TRBV20-1,-,TRBJ1-5,11,CSARALGAQHF,TGCAGTGCTAGGGCCCTGGGGGCCCAGCATTTT
-,TRBV6-1,TRBD1,TRBJ1-2,15,CASSESSWTGYGYTF,TGTGCCAGCAGTGAAAGCTCTTGGACAGGGTATGGCTACACCTTC
-,TRBV12-3/TRBV12-4,-,TRBJ1-1,13,CASSTRRSTEAFF,TGTGCCAGCAGTACACGACGGAGCACTGAAGCTTTCTTT
-,TRBV13,-,TRBJ1-4,15,CASSFRTDLNEKLFF,TGTGCCAGCAGCTTCCGGACGGACCTTAATGAAAAACTGTTTTTT
-,TRBV27,-,TRBJ1-6,17,CASSTRAGSIYNSPLHF,TGTGCCAGCAGTACAAGGGCCGGGAGCATCTATAATTCACCCCTCCACTTT
once,TRBV2,-,TRBJ1-2,13,CASSPGRGPNYTF,TGTGCCAGCAGCCCCGGGAGGGGACCGAACTACACCTTC
-,TRBV9,TRBD1,TRBJ2-3,14,CASSEEDRADTQYF,TGTGCCAGCAGCGAAGAGGACAGGGCCGATACGCAGTATTTT
-,TRBV10-1,-,TRBJ2-7,13,CASSENPRSEQYF,TGCGCCAGCAGTGAGAACCCCCGGAGTGAGCAGTACTTC
-,TRBV5-6,-,TRBJ2-3,15,CASSLAGASTDTQYF,TGTGCCAGCAGCTTGGCCGGAGCTAGCACAGATACGCAGTATTTT
-,TRBV27,TRBD1,TRBJ1-5,13,CASKDRGDQPQHF,TGTGCCAGCAAAGACAGGGGGGATCAGCCCCAGCATTTT
-,TRBV5-1,TRBD1,TRBJ2-6,15,CASSLGTAGANVLTF,TGCGCCAGCAGCCTCGGGACAGCTGGGGCCAACGTCCTGACTTTC
-,TRBV6-5,TRBD2,TRBJ2-7,15,CASRRTSGEDYEQYF,TGTGCCAGCAGGAGGACTAGCGGGGAAGACTACGAGCAGTACTTC
-,TRBV18,-,TRBJ2-7,14,CASSPRFETREQYF,TGTGCCAGCTCACCACGGTTCGAGACGCGCGAGCAGTACTTC
-,TRBV27,TRBD1,TRBJ1-2,16,CASSLSRDRGTYGYTF,TGTGCCAGCAGTTTATCGAGAGACAGGGGAACCTATGGCTACACCTTC
-,TRBV19,TRBD2,TRBJ2-3,17,CASTTAGLAGGQDTQYF,TGTGCCAGTACCACCGCCGGGCTAGCGGGGGGCCAAGATACGCAGTATTTT
-,TRBV5-1,-,TRBJ2-7,12,CASSLERREQYF,TGCGCCAGCAGCTTGGAACGGAGGGAGCAGTACTTC
-,TRBV18,-,TRBJ2-3,15,CASSPLLGTQDTQYF,TGTGCCAGCTCACCACTATTGGGGACTCAAGATACGCAGTATTTT
-,TRBV30,-,TRBJ1-5,13,CAWSVGDNQPQHF,TGTGCCTGGAGTGTGGGGGACAATCAGCCCCAGCATTTT
-,TRBV7-2,-,TRBJ1-1,13,CASSLVVQGEAFF,TGTGCCAGCAGCTTAGTAGTCCAGGGTGAAGCTTTCTTT
-,TRBV3-1/TRBV3-2,-,TRBJ2-7,10,CASGTYEQYF,TGTGCCAGCGGTACCTACGAGCAGTACTTC
-,TRBV7-9,-,TRBJ1-2,16,CASSLVSGGGNYGYTF,TGTGCCAGCAGCTTAGTGTCCGGTGGGGGAAACTATGGCTACACCTTC
-,TRBV28,-,TRBJ2-2,14,CASSMGGGAGELFF,TGTGCCAGCAGCATGGGAGGGGGCGCCGGGGAGCTGTTTTTT
-,TRBV10-1,-,TRBJ1-1,14,CASSATGNRAEAFF,TGCGCCAGCTCAGCTACAGGGAACAGAGCTGAAGCTTTCTTT
-,TRBV19,-,TRBJ2-7,14,CATHARWTPYEQYF,TGTGCCACCCACGCCCGGTGGACCCCCTACGAGCAGTACTTC
once,TRBV18,TRBD1,TRBJ2-1,17,CASSPPETGLSYNEQFF,TGTGCCAGCTCACCACCGGAGACAGGGCTCTCCTACAATGAGCAGTTCTTC
-,TRBV29-1,TRBD2,TRBJ2-7,14,CSVAGLAGTYEQYF,TGCAGCGTTGCCGGGCTAGCGGGGACCTACGAGCAGTACTTC
-,TRBV27,TRBD2,TRBJ2-3,20,CASSLLSLAGGPASTDTQYF,TGTGCCAGCAGTTTACTCTCTCTAGCGGGGGGTCCCGCAAGCACAGATACGCAGTATTTT
-,TRBV6-1,TRBD1,TRBJ1-5,18,CASTEWGTGGARGKPQHF,TGTGCCAGCACTGAATGGGGGACAGGGGGCGCACGGGGGAAGCCCCAGCATTTT
-,TRBV28,-,TRBJ1-2,18,CASSFWGGRPGRSMGYTF,TGTGCCAGCAGTTTTTGGGGGGGGCGACCGGGTAGGAGTATGGGCTACACCTTC
-,TRBV7-9,-,TRBJ1-6,13,CASSLASSEPLHF,TGTGCCAGCAGCTTAGCTTCTAGTGAACCCCTCCACTTT
once,TRBV5-1,-,TRBJ2-7,12,CASSGGLYEQYF,TGCGCCAGCAGCGGGGGTCTGTACGAGCAGTACTTC
-,TRBV5-1,TRBD1,TRBJ2-7,15,CASSGLGQGANEQYF,TGCGCCAGCAGCGGATTGGGACAGGGGGCCAACGAGCAGTACTTC
-,TRBV23-1,TRBD1,TRBJ2-7,19,CASSQTETRQGKGSYEQYF,TGCGCCAGCAGTCAAACCGAGACCCGACAGGGAAAGGGCTCCTACGAGCAGTACTTC
once,TRBV7-9,TRBD2,TRBJ2-3,15,CASSSRLAGTDTQYF,TGTGCCAGCAGCTCCCGACTAGCGGGCACAGATACGCAGTATTTT
-,TRBV7-9,TRBD1,TRBJ2-3,15,CASSLGDSHTDTQYF,TGTGCCAGCAGCCTAGGGGACAGCCACACAGATACGCAGTATTTT
-,TRBV9,TRBD2,TRBJ2-3,17,CASSPSGLAGHTDTQYF,TGTGCCAGCAGCCCCTCTGGACTAGCGGGGCACACAGATACGCAGTATTTT
-,TRBV19,TRBD1,TRBJ2-7,12,CASRQGAEEQYF,TGTGCCAGTAGACAGGGGGCAGAAGAGCAGTACTTC
few,TRBV11-3,TRBD1,TRBJ2-1,15,CASSLRGTGGNEQFF,TGTGCCAGCAGCTTACGAGGGACAGGGGGCAATGAGCAGTTCTTC
-,TRBV21-1,-,TRBJ1-2,15,CASSKLGQEIYGYTF,TGTGCCAGCAGCAAACTGGGGCAAGAGATCTATGGCTACACCTTC
-,TRBV13,TRBD1,TRBJ2-3,15,CASTAEQGGTDTQYF,TGTGCCAGCACCGCTGAACAGGGGGGCACAGATACGCAGTATTTT
-,TRBV19,TRBD1,TRBJ1-5,15,CASSTGTGGEQPQHF,TGTGCCAGTAGTACAGGGACAGGGGGTGAGCAGCCCCAGCATTTT
-,TRBV5-1,-,TRBJ1-4,19,CASRPSSVEAGVDNEKLFF,TGCGCCAGCAGACCTTCCTCCGTAGAGGCCGGCGTCGATAATGAAAAACTGTTTTTT
-,TRBV9,TRBD1,TRBJ2-2,16,CASSTGQFANTGELFF,TGTGCCAGCAGCACGGGACAGTTCGCGAACACCGGGGAGCTGTTTTTT
-,TRBV23-1,-,TRBJ2-2,15,CASSLREENTGELFF,TGCGCCAGCAGTCTCAGGGAAGAAAACACCGGGGAGCTGTTTTTT
-,TRBV5-6,TRBD1,TRBJ1-5,18,CASSLGSLSQGRRQPQHF,TGTGCCAGCAGCTTGGGGTCGTTATCACAGGGGAGGCGGCAGCCCCAGCATTTT
-,TRBV9,TRBD1,TRBJ1-1,17,CASSVGTGYQGVRAAFF,TGTGCCAGCAGCGTGGGAACAGGATACCAGGGGGTTAGAGCAGCTTTCTTT
-,TRBV19,TRBD2,TRBJ2-1,19,CASSLTSGGSKKLYNEQFF,TGTGCCAGTAGTCTGACTAGCGGGGGGTCCAAAAAACTCTACAATGAGCAGTTCTTC
-,TRBV27,TRBD1,TRBJ1-2,15,CASSPWTGVNYGYTF,TGTGCCAGCAGTCCCTGGACAGGGGTGAACTATGGCTACACCTTC